Listed below are T cell receptor beta chains from one sample, sequenced in a study of a mutant IDH1 vaccine in newly diagnosed glioma. The data were produced by immunoSEQ multiplex PCR, yet TCRdb's version contains in-frame clones alone and is incomplete. There are about 38,000 clones in the sample; about four fifths occur only once, and about 5% lies in the top ten. Their recognized antigens are unknown. Source: PBMCs, taken from a glioma patient whose treatment included an IDH1 peptide vaccine. These receptor sequences come from a man aged 35 to 55 with glioma. CDR3s leave out the opening cysteine and the closing phenylalanine or tryptophan. The D gene is left open where the match is weak. Size is stated for part of the rows, as once, few or many counts, or as a class when the clone is expanded.

CDR3aa: ASSPALQGPQETQY
v_gene: TRBV4-3
abundance: .
d_gene: .
j_gene: TRBJ2-5

CDR3aa: ASSLLGTSGSKGEQF
v_gene: TRBV5-8
abundance: once
d_gene: TRBD2
j_gene: TRBJ2-1

CDR3aa: ATLKGQGGYGYT
v_gene: TRBV6-6
abundance: .
d_gene: .
j_gene: TRBJ1-2

CDR3aa: ASSTPDREGYGYT
v_gene: TRBV5-4
abundance: once
d_gene: TRBD1
j_gene: TRBJ1-2

CDR3aa: ASSLEPRANQPQH
v_gene: TRBV7-6
abundance: once
d_gene: .
j_gene: TRBJ1-5

CDR3aa: ASRAIGLAGEGTQY
v_gene: TRBV13
abundance: .
d_gene: TRBD2
j_gene: TRBJ2-3

CDR3aa: ASSLGGLGYGYT
v_gene: TRBV5-4
abundance: .
d_gene: .
j_gene: TRBJ1-2

CDR3aa: ASSLTLTRGRGETQY
v_gene: TRBV7-2
abundance: .
d_gene: TRBD1
j_gene: TRBJ2-5

CDR3aa: ASSGRTRGETQY
v_gene: TRBV5-8
abundance: .
d_gene: TRBD2
j_gene: TRBJ2-5

CDR3aa: ASSLGDQREKLF
v_gene: TRBV5-1
abundance: .
d_gene: .
j_gene: TRBJ1-4

CDR3aa: ASSPRGGGKNEQF
v_gene: TRBV11-2
abundance: .
d_gene: TRBD2
j_gene: TRBJ2-1

CDR3aa: AITSDHSYEQY
v_gene: TRBV10-3
abundance: .
d_gene: .
j_gene: TRBJ2-7

CDR3aa: ASSIRDRGNSPLH
v_gene: TRBV19
abundance: .
d_gene: TRBD1
j_gene: TRBJ1-6

CDR3aa: ASSSLLMNTEAF
v_gene: TRBV19
abundance: few
d_gene: .
j_gene: TRBJ1-1

CDR3aa: AISGDGETQY
v_gene: TRBV10-3
abundance: .
d_gene: .
j_gene: TRBJ2-5

CDR3aa: ASSVGIAGGQETQY
v_gene: TRBV9
abundance: .
d_gene: TRBD2
j_gene: TRBJ2-5

CDR3aa: ASSSFREGRSGYT
v_gene: TRBV6-5
abundance: .
d_gene: .
j_gene: TRBJ1-2

CDR3aa: ASSLERREGQDTQY
v_gene: TRBV5-6
abundance: .
d_gene: TRBD2
j_gene: TRBJ2-3

CDR3aa: ASSYARGLTYEQY
v_gene: TRBV6-5
abundance: .
d_gene: .
j_gene: TRBJ2-7

CDR3aa: ASSLDLTFAF
v_gene: TRBV5-6
abundance: .
d_gene: .
j_gene: TRBJ1-4

CDR3aa: ASSLGQGNEQF
v_gene: TRBV5-6
abundance: .
d_gene: TRBD1
j_gene: TRBJ2-1

CDR3aa: AWTPTELQETQY
v_gene: TRBV30
abundance: .
d_gene: .
j_gene: TRBJ2-5

CDR3aa: ASSPWERETQY
v_gene: TRBV7-6
abundance: once
d_gene: .
j_gene: TRBJ2-5

CDR3aa: ASSEAGGSSYEQY
v_gene: TRBV2
abundance: .
d_gene: .
j_gene: TRBJ2-7

CDR3aa: ASSSGLAGATDTQY
v_gene: TRBV5-1
abundance: .
d_gene: TRBD2
j_gene: TRBJ2-3

CDR3aa: ASSLSAGQEAF
v_gene: TRBV28
abundance: .
d_gene: .
j_gene: TRBJ1-1

CDR3aa: SVVSFGTSGRVGEYEQY
v_gene: TRBV29-1
abundance: .
d_gene: TRBD2
j_gene: TRBJ2-7

CDR3aa: ASSTAQKQF
v_gene: TRBV7-2
abundance: .
d_gene: .
j_gene: TRBJ2-1

CDR3aa: ARLAYEQY
v_gene: TRBV9
abundance: .
d_gene: .
j_gene: TRBJ2-7

CDR3aa: ASRQWGTTYEQY
v_gene: TRBV6-1
abundance: .
d_gene: .
j_gene: TRBJ2-7

CDR3aa: ASSRRQGGTGELF
v_gene: TRBV19
abundance: few
d_gene: TRBD1
j_gene: TRBJ2-2

CDR3aa: ASSRRETAYEQY
v_gene: TRBV14
abundance: few
d_gene: .
j_gene: TRBJ2-7

CDR3aa: ASSLVDDRGRGAF
v_gene: TRBV6-5
abundance: few
d_gene: TRBD1
j_gene: TRBJ1-1

CDR3aa: ASSLVSGGDGTQY
v_gene: TRBV5-4
abundance: .
d_gene: TRBD1
j_gene: TRBJ2-5

CDR3aa: ASSQEWQDQETQY
v_gene: TRBV4-3
abundance: once
d_gene: .
j_gene: TRBJ2-5

CDR3aa: ASSQGNAGELF
v_gene: TRBV14
abundance: .
d_gene: .
j_gene: TRBJ2-2

CDR3aa: AWSVVGSEQY
v_gene: TRBV30
abundance: .
d_gene: .
j_gene: TRBJ2-7

CDR3aa: ASSLAGTDTQY
v_gene: TRBV11-2
abundance: few
d_gene: .
j_gene: TRBJ2-3

CDR3aa: ASSAGTGAGEQY
v_gene: TRBV9
abundance: .
d_gene: TRBD1
j_gene: TRBJ2-7

CDR3aa: ASSPPLAGGARLH
v_gene: TRBV18
abundance: .
d_gene: .
j_gene: TRBJ1-6

CDR3aa: ASSLPTNRTSGGKLYEQY
v_gene: TRBV5-1
abundance: .
d_gene: TRBD2
j_gene: .

CDR3aa: ASSEALSAGGLYEQY
v_gene: TRBV6-1
abundance: .
d_gene: TRBD1
j_gene: TRBJ2-7

CDR3aa: ASSLNLIQGSHEQY
v_gene: TRBV7-2
abundance: .
d_gene: .
j_gene: TRBJ2-7

CDR3aa: SAGPSPLH
v_gene: TRBV20-1
abundance: .
d_gene: .
j_gene: TRBJ1-6

CDR3aa: ASSEWTGGEGSLAKNIQY
v_gene: TRBV6-4
abundance: .
d_gene: TRBD1
j_gene: TRBJ2-4

CDR3aa: ASSTGTSADTQY
v_gene: TRBV18
abundance: .
d_gene: TRBD2
j_gene: TRBJ2-3

CDR3aa: ASSIDPGPGGHYVEQF
v_gene: TRBV19
abundance: .
d_gene: TRBD1
j_gene: TRBJ2-1

CDR3aa: AWYRGRVGGNEKLF
v_gene: TRBV30
abundance: few
d_gene: TRBD1
j_gene: TRBJ1-4

CDR3aa: ASSLTSGGSYEQY
v_gene: TRBV11-3
abundance: .
d_gene: TRBD2
j_gene: TRBJ2-7

CDR3aa: AISLQGASETQY
v_gene: TRBV10-3
abundance: .
d_gene: TRBD1
j_gene: TRBJ2-5

CDR3aa: ASGLGQDEQF
v_gene: TRBV12-5
abundance: .
d_gene: .
j_gene: TRBJ2-1

CDR3aa: ASSERDSSYNEQF
v_gene: TRBV6-4
abundance: .
d_gene: TRBD1
j_gene: TRBJ2-1

CDR3aa: ASSLGQEREQY
v_gene: TRBV18
abundance: .
d_gene: .
j_gene: TRBJ2-7